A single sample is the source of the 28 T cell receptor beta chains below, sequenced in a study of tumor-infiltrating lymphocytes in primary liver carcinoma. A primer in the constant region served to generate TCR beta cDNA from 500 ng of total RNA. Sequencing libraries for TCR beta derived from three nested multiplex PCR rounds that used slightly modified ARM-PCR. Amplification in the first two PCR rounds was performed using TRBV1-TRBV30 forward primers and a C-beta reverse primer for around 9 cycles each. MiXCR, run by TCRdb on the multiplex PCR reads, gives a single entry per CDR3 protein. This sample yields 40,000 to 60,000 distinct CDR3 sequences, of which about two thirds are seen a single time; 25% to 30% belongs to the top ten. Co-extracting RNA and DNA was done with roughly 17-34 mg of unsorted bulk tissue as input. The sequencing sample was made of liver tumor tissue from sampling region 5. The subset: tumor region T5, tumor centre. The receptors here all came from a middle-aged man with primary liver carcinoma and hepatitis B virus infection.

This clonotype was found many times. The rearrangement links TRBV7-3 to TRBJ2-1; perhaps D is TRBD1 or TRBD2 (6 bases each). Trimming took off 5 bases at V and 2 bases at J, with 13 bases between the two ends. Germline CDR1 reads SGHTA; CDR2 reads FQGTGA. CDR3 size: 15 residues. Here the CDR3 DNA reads TGTGCCAGCAGCCCCAAAGGGGGGACCTACAATGAGCAGTTCTTC. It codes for CASSPKGGTYNEQFF.

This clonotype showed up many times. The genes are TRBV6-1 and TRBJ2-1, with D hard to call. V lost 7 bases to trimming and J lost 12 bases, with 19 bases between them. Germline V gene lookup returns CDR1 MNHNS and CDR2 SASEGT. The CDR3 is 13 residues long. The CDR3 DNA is TGTGCCAGCACCGTTACACCGATAACGGGGCAGTTCTTC. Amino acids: CASTVTPITGQFF.

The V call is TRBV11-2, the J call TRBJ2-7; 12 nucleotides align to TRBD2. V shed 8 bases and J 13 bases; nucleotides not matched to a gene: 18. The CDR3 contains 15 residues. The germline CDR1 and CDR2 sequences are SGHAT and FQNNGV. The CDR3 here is CASRASGRALEGHYF. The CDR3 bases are TGTGCCAGCCGTGCTAGCGGGAGGGCCCTAGAAGGGCACTACTTC.

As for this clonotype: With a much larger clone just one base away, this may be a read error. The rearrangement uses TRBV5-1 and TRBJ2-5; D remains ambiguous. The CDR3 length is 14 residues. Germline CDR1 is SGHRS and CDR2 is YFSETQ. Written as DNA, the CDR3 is TGCGCCAGCAACTTGTCCCGCGTGGGAGAGACCCAGTACTTC. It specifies CASNLSRVGETQYF. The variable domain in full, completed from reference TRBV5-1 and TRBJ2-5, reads KAGVTQTPRYLIKTRGQQVTLSCSPISGHRSVSWYQQTPGQGLQFLFEYFSETQRNKGNFPGRFSGRQFSNSRSEMNVSTLELGDSALYLCASNLSRVGETQYFGPGTRLLVL.

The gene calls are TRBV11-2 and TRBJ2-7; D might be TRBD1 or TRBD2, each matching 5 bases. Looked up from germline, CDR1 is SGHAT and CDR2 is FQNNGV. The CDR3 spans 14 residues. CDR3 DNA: TGTACCTCTAAACCGGGGCATAACTCATACGAGCAGTACTTC. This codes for CTSKPGHNSYEQYF.

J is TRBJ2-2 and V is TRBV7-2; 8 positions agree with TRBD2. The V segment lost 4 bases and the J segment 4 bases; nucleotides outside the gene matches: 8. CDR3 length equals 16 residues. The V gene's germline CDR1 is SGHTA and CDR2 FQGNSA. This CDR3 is CASSSYGRASTGELFF. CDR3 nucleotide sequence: TGTGCCAGCAGCTCCTACGGGAGGGCCAGCACCGGGGAGCTGTTTTTT. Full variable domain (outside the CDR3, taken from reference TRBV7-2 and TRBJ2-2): GAGVSQSPSNKVTEKGKDVELRCDPISGHTALYWYRQSLGQGLEFLIYFQGNSAPDKSGLPSDRFSAERTGGSVSTLTIQRTQQEDSAVYLCASSSYGRASTGELFFGEGSRLTVL.

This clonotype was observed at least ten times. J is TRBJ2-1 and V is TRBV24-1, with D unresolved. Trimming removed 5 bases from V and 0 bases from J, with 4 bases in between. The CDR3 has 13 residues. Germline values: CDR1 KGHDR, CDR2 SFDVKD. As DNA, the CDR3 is TGTGCCACCAGTGGGGGCTCCTACAATGAGCAGTTCTTC. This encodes CATSGGSYNEQFF.

CDR3 sequence: CASSPRGGGYNEQFF. Here the CDR3 DNA reads TGTGCCAGCAGCCCAAGGGGGGGAGGCTACAATGAGCAGTTCTTC. The chain carries TRBV11-1 and TRBJ2-1, with TRBD2 as a possible D gene (7 bases). Trimming left V 5 bases short and J 3 bases short, with 14 bases between. Germline CDR1 and CDR2: SGHAT and FQDESV (reference sequence). The CDR3 extends over 15 amino acids.

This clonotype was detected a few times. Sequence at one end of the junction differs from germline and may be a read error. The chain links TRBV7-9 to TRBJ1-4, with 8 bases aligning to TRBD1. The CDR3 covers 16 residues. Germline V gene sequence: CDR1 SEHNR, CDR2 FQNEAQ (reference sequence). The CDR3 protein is CASSLASGTGGEKPFF. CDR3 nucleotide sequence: TGTGCCAGCAGCTTAGCCTCCGGGACAGGCGGTGAAAAACCGTTTTTT.

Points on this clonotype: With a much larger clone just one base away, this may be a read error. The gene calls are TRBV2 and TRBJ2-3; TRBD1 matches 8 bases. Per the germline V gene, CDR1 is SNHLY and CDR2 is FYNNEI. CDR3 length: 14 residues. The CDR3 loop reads CVSSRDRRGDTQYF. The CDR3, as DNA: TGTGTCAGCAGTAGGGACAGGCGAGGGGATACGCAGTATTTT.

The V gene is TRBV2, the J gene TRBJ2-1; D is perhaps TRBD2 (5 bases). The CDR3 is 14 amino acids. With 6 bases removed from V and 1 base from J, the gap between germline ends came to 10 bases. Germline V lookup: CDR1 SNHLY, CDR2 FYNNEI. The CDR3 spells CASSGKVSYNEQFF. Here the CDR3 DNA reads TGTGCCAGCAGCGGGAAGGTGTCCTACAATGAGCAGTTCTTC.

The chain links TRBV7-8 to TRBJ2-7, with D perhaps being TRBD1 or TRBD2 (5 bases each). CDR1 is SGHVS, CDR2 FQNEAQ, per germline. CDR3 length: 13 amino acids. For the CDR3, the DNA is TGTGTCAGTCGCAGGGACCGGTCCTACGAGCAGTACTTC. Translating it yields CVSRRDRSYEQYF.

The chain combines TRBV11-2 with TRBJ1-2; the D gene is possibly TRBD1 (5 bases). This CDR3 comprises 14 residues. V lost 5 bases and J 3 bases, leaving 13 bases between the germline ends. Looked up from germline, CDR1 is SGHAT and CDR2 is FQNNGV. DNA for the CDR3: TGTGCCAGCAGCGCGGCCGGCAGGGACTATGGCTACACCTTC. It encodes CASSAAGRDYGYTF.

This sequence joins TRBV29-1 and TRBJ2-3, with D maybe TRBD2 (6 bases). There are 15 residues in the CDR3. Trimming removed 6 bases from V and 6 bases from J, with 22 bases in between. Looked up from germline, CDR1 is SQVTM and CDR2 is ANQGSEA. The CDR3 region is CSVLPARGRPDTQYF. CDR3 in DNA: TGCAGCGTCCTACCAGCGCGGGGCCGGCCTGATACGCAGTATTTT.

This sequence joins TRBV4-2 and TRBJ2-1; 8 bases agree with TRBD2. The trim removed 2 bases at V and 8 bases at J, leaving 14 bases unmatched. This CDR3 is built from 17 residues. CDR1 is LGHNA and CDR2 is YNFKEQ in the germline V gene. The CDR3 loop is CASSQNELAEPLYEQFF. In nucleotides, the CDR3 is TGTGCCAGCAGCCAAAATGAACTAGCGGAGCCCCTCTATGAGCAGTTCTTC.

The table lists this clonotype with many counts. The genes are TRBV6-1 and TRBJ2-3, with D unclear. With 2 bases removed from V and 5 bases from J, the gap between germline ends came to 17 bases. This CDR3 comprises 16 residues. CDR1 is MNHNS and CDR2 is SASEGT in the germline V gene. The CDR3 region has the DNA TGTGCCAGCAGTGAAAACCCCAATCCTGAGTTAGATACGCAGTATTTT. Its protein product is CASSENPNPELDTQYF.

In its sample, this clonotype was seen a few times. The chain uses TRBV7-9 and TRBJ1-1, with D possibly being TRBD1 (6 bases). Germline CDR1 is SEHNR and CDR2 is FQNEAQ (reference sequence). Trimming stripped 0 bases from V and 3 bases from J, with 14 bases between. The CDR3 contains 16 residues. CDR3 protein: CASSLAQGRADTEAFF. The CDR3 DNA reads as TGTGCCAGCAGCTTAGCCCAGGGGCGGGCGGACACTGAAGCTTTCTTT.

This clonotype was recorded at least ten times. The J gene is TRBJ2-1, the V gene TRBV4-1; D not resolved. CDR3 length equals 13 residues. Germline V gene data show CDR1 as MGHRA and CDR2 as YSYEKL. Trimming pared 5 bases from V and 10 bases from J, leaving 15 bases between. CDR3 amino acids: CASSSSPGSEQFF. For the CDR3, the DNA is TGCGCCAGCAGCTCCTCCCCCGGGTCGGAGCAGTTCTTC.

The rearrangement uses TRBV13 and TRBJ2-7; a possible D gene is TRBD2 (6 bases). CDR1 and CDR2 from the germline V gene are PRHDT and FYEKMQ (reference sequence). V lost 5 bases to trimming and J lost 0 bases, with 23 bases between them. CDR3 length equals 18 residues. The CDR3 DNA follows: TGTGCCAGCAGCACCCCGGGAGTAGCTGACCTTAGCTCCTACGAGCAGTACTTC. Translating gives CASSTPGVADLSSYEQYF.

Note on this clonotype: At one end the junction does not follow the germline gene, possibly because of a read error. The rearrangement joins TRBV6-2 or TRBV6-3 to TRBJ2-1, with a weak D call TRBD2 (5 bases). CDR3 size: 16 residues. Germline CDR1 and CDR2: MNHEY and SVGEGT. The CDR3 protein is CASASSYGGSYNEQLF. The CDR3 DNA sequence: TGTGCCAGCGCGTCCTCGTATGGAGGTTCCTACAATGAGCAGCTCTTC.

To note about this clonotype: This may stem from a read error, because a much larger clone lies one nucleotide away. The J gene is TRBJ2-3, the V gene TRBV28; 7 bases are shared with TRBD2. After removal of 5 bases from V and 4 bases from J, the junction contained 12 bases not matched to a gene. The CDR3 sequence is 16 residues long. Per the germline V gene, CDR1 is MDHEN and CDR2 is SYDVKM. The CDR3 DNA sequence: TGTGCCAGCAGTGCTCCGCAGCGGGACCAAGCAGATACGCAGTATTTT. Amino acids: CASSAPQRDQADTQYF.

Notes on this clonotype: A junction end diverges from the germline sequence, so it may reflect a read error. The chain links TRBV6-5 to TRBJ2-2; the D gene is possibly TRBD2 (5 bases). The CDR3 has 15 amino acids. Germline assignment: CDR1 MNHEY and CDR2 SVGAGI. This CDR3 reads CASSYAVDGTGEPFF. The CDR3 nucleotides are TGTGCCAGCAGTTACGCAGTGGATGGCACTGGGGAGCCGTTTTTT.

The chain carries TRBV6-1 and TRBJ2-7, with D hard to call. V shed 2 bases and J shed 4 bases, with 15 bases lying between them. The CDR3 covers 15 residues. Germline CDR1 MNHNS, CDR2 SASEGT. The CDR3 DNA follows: TGTGCCAGCAGTGAACCTGCTGTGGGGTGGTACGAGCAGTACTTC. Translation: CASSEPAVGWYEQYF.

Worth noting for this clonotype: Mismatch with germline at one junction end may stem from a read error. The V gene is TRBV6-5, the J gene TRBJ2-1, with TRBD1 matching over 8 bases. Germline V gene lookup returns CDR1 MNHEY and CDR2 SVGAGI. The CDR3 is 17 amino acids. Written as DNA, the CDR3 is TGTACCAGCAGTCCCTTTACCCCAGGACAGGGCTACAATGAGCAGTTCTTT. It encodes CTSSPFTPGQGYNEQFF.

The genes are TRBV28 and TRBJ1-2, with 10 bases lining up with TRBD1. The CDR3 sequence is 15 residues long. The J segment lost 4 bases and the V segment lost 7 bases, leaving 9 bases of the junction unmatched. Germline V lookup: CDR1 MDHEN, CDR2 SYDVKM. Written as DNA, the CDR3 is TGTGCCAGCACCAGCCGGGACAGGGGCCTCTATGGCTACACCTTC. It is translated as CASTSRDRGLYGYTF.

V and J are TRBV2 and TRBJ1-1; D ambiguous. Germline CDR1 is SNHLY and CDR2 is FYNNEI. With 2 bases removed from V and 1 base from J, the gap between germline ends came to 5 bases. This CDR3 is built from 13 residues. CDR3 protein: CASSERENTEAFF. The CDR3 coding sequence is TGTGCCAGCAGTGAAAGGGAGAACACTGAAGCTTTCTTT.

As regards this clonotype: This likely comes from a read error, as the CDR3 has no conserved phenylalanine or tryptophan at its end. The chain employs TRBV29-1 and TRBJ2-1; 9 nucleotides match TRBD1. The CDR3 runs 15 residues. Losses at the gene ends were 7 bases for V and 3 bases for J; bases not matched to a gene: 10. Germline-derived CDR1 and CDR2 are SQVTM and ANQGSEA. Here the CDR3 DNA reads TGCAGCGCACCTGGGGACAGGGATAGCTACAATGAGCAGTTCCTC. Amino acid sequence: CSAPGDRDSYNEQFL.

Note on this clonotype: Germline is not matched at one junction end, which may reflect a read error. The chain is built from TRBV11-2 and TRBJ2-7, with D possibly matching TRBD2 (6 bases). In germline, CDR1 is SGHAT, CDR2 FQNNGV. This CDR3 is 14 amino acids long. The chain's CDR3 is CASSSGGVWYEQHF. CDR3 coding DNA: TGTGCCAGCAGCTCTGGCGGGGTGTGGTACGAGCAGCACTTC.